This is a list of T cell receptor beta chains from one sample in a study of blood T cell repertoires in COVID-19. This table comes from immunoSEQ multiplex PCR, and its TCRdb copy is limited to in-frame clones, with some not included. Of 370,000 or so clones detected, over 65% appear once; the ten largest clones hold more than 1%. Sequencing was performed on peripheral blood. Source of these receptors: a human donor with acute or convalescent COVID-19. The donor label of this sample is uncertain. The CDR3 runs from the conserved cysteine through the conserved F or W. A D gene is named only where the DNA matches it firmly.

CDR3	V	D	J
CASSLPRGANVLTF	TRBV7-2	-	TRBJ2-6
CASSLELGGADEQYF	TRBV7-6	TRBD2	TRBJ2-7
CASSGGQGVTLMMNTEAFF	TRBV5-5	TRBD1	TRBJ1-1
CASRQGAFTDTQYF	TRBV5-5	TRBD1	TRBJ2-3
CASNTGGLYNEQFF	TRBV6-5	-	TRBJ2-1
CASSLGTGGNTIYF	TRBV7-9	TRBD1	TRBJ1-3
CASSITGSGTEAFF	TRBV5-4	-	TRBJ1-1
CASSQLSGVTTDTQYF	TRBV3-1/TRBV3-2	TRBD2	TRBJ2-3
CASTGRGDEKLFF	TRBV6-6	-	TRBJ1-4
CASSLTGTGTGNTIYF	TRBV5-6	TRBD1	TRBJ1-3
CASRSKDRGEQYF	TRBV5-8	TRBD1	TRBJ2-7
CASSWGRGAQHF	TRBV7-8	-	TRBJ1-5
CAISVRGGGSTDTQYF	TRBV10-3	-	TRBJ2-3
CASSLNAGNTEAFF	TRBV5-1	-	TRBJ1-1
CASSQVSESSYNEQFF	TRBV3-1/TRBV3-2	-	TRBJ2-1
CASSPNSAGTGNTIYF	TRBV5-1	-	TRBJ1-3
CASSRGLAGTGELFF	TRBV18	TRBD2	TRBJ2-2
CAMAAGALYNEQFF	TRBV30	TRBD2	TRBJ2-1
CASSQGGGRLEQYF	TRBV4-1	TRBD2	TRBJ2-7
CASSSQGRGSSYEQYF	TRBV5-5	-	TRBJ2-7
CATSDLLSSGRSYEQYF	TRBV24-1	TRBD2	TRBJ2-7
CASSPPLRDNGYTF	TRBV18	-	TRBJ1-2
CASSRGNSPLHF	TRBV19	-	TRBJ1-6
CASSLVVRSRRNTEAFF	TRBV7-8	-	TRBJ1-1
CASSRGGLMTSYEQYF	TRBV5-1	-	TRBJ2-7
CASSEVGTNTEAFF	TRBV2	-	TRBJ1-1
CASSLAGYTGKRAYEQYF	TRBV7-8	-	TRBJ2-7
CASSPPSGVPGETQYF	TRBV18	TRBD2	TRBJ2-5
CASSPRQGGTTEAFF	TRBV18	TRBD1	TRBJ1-1
CASSQGISGTGAGDTQYF	TRBV3-1/TRBV3-2	TRBD1	TRBJ2-3
CASSPGEREKQYF	TRBV18	TRBD2	TRBJ2-7
CASSQAGTGLNYGYTF	TRBV3-1/TRBV3-2	TRBD1	TRBJ1-2
CASSAARVASGGRHTDTQYF	TRBV6-1	TRBD2	TRBJ2-3
CASSLVGVEETQYF	TRBV5-6	-	TRBJ2-5
CASSLLNPGKGSGNTIYF	TRBV5-1	-	TRBJ1-3
CAISGATSNYGYTF	TRBV10-3	-	TRBJ1-2
CASSSGQGKTQYF	TRBV5-8	TRBD1	TRBJ2-5
CASSSHPTGVGYGYTF	TRBV5-4	-	TRBJ1-2
CASSFSGTGGSRYGYTF	TRBV28	TRBD1	TRBJ1-2
CASSMAFGHTF	TRBV19	-	TRBJ1-2
CATSRVTETEQYF	TRBV15	-	TRBJ2-7
CASSPRTSGRAAGELFF	TRBV19	TRBD2	TRBJ2-2
CASSEAKNVREQFF	TRBV2	-	TRBJ2-1
CASSKQGGNTEAFF	TRBV4-1	TRBD1	TRBJ1-1
CASSWTGTSGYGYTF	TRBV5-4	TRBD1	TRBJ1-2
CSASRGGTENQPQHF	TRBV20-1	TRBD1	TRBJ1-5
CASSIEGRSGNTIYF	TRBV6-5	-	TRBJ1-3
CATGHRDKQFF	TRBV24-1	-	TRBJ2-1
CASIPRQPLNYGYTF	TRBV19	-	TRBJ1-2
CASAQGTSRYGYTF	TRBV5-1	-	TRBJ1-2
CASSFGPSSSNTGELFF	TRBV7-8	-	TRBJ2-2
CASSAVRGGEQYF	TRBV10-1	-	TRBJ2-7
CAWTRGLMNTEAFF	TRBV30	-	TRBJ1-1